This is a list of T cell receptor beta chains from one sample in a study of blood T cell repertoires in COVID-19. Some clones are missing from TCRdb's copy, which holds only in-frame ones; the method was immunoSEQ multiplex PCR. The sample contains around 350,000 clones, around nine tenths of which appear only once. Sequencing was done on a sample of peripheral blood. All receptors derive from a human donor in a cohort sampled during active COVID-19. Both conserved end residues are part of each CDR3. A D gene is named only where the DNA matches it firmly. A clone size is listed for some rows: how often the clone was seen (once, few, many), or a class if it is expanded.

TRBV11-2	NA	TRBJ2-7	NA	CASSLLQGLLEQYF	TGTGCCAGCAGCCTCCTACAGGGTTTACTCGAGCAGTACTTC
TRBV4-2	NA	TRBJ1-5	NA	CASSQEISGSNQPQHF	TGTGCCAGCAGCCAAGAAATCTCAGGGAGCAATCAGCCCCAGCATTTT
TRBV7-3	TRBD1	TRBJ2-7	NA	CASSWGQGGYEQYF	TGTGCCAGCAGCTGGGGACAGGGAGGCTACGAGCAGTACTTC
TRBV27	TRBD2	TRBJ2-7	NA	CASRRTGLAAYEQYF	TGTGCCAGCAGACGGACGGGACTAGCCGCCTACGAGCAGTACTTC
TRBV30	NA	TRBJ2-2	NA	CAWSKGPSTGELFF	TGTGCCTGGAGTAAGGGGCCCTCCACCGGGGAGCTGTTTTTT
TRBV19	NA	TRBJ2-2	NA	CASRGGRGYTGELFF	TGTGCCAGCCGAGGGGGGAGGGGTTACACCGGGGAGCTGTTTTTT
TRBV21-1	NA	TRBJ2-4	NA	CASSSMSDGGNIQYF	TGTGCCAGCAGCTCCATGTCAGATGGTGGAAACATTCAGTACTTC
TRBV5-1	NA	TRBJ1-2	NA	CASSWGDYGYTF	TGCGCCAGCAGCTGGGGCGATTATGGCTACACCTTC
TRBV7-9	TRBD1	TRBJ1-2	NA	CASSKTGDGYTF	TGTGCCAGCAGCAAGACAGGGGATGGCTACACCTTC
TRBV30	NA	TRBJ1-2	NA	CAWSVRERGIGGYTF	TGTGCCTGGAGTGTACGAGAGCGTGGAATCGGCGGCTACACCTTC
TRBV19	TRBD1	TRBJ1-6	NA	CASKPRGLDSPLHF	TGTGCCAGTAAGCCCAGGGGGCTTGATTCACCCCTCCACTTT
TRBV6-1	TRBD1	TRBJ1-2	NA	CASSEAGTGPAGYTF	TGTGCCAGCAGTGAAGCGGGGACAGGCCCTGCGGGCTACACCTTC
TRBV3-1/TRBV3-2	TRBD2	TRBJ2-5	NA	CASSQGAGGGLYETQYF	TGTGCCAGCAGCCAAGGAGCGGGGGGCGGGTTGTATGAGACCCAGTACTTC
TRBV18	TRBD1	TRBJ1-3	NA	CASSPRDRNSGNTIYF	TGTGCCAGCTCACCCCGGGACAGAAACTCTGGAAACACCATATATTTT
TRBV6-1	TRBD1	TRBJ2-5	NA	CASSEVNRGSQTQYF	TGTGCCAGCAGTGAAGTGAACAGGGGGTCTCAGACCCAGTACTTC
TRBV7-6	TRBD2	TRBJ2-7	NA	CASSPQPAGSYEQYF	TGTGCCAGCAGCCCTCAACCAGCGGGGTCCTACGAGCAGTACTTC
TRBV2	NA	TRBJ1-1	once	CASSSLQKGDTEAFF	TGTGCCAGCAGTTCCCTCCAGAAGGGGGACACTGAAGCTTTCTTT
TRBV9	NA	TRBJ2-1	NA	CASSVTRSPYNEQFF	TGTGCCAGCAGCGTAACGCGGAGCCCCTACAATGAGCAGTTCTTC
TRBV4-1	TRBD1	TRBJ2-7	NA	CASSLRTGQTYEQYF	TGCGCCAGCAGCCTCCGGACAGGACAAACCTACGAGCAGTACTTC
TRBV29-1	TRBD1	TRBJ2-1	NA	CSAKDRGRPPYNEQFF	TGCAGCGCTAAGGACAGGGGCCGCCCTCCCTACAATGAGCAGTTCTTC
TRBV11-2	TRBD1	TRBJ2-1	once	CASSFGPGQGARNEQFF	TGTGCCAGCAGCTTCGGCCCGGGACAGGGGGCAAGGAATGAGCAGTTCTTC
TRBV29-1	TRBD2	TRBJ2-1	NA	CSVGLAGASGSYNEQFF	TGCAGCGTGGGCCTGGCGGGAGCTTCAGGGTCCTACAATGAGCAGTTCTTC
TRBV7-6	TRBD2	TRBJ2-1	NA	CASSTTSGRLDEQFF	TGTGCCAGCAGTACAACTAGCGGGAGGCTGGATGAGCAGTTCTTC
TRBV6-5	NA	TRBJ1-6	NA	CASRAGSGSPLHF	TGTGCCAGCAGGGCAGGGTCCGGTTCACCCCTCCACTTT
TRBV5-6	TRBD1	TRBJ2-7	NA	CASSLIDGQESSYEQYF	TGTGCCAGCAGCTTGATCGATGGACAGGAGAGCTCCTACGAGCAGTACTTC
TRBV6-5	NA	TRBJ2-2	NA	CASSYGDFRWDGELFF	TGTGCCAGCAGTTACGGGGACTTCCGGTGGGACGGGGAGCTGTTTTTT
TRBV29-1	NA	TRBJ1-2	NA	CSVVQLTVNRPYGYTF	TGCAGCGTCGTACAGCTAACCGTGAATCGCCCCTATGGCTACACCTTC
TRBV5-4	TRBD2	TRBJ2-3	NA	CASRPEASGGQDTQYF	TGTGCCAGCAGGCCTGAAGCTAGCGGGGGGCAAGATACGCAGTATTTT
TRBV3-1/TRBV3-2	TRBD2	TRBJ2-5	NA	CASSWGGGTQETQYF	TGTGCCAGCAGCTGGGGCGGGGGGACCCAAGAGACCCAGTACTTC
TRBV5-1	TRBD2	TRBJ2-7	once	CASSPGTTSYEQYF	TGCGCCAGCAGCCCTGGGACTACGTCGTACGAGCAGTACTTC
TRBV19	NA	TRBJ1-2	NA	CASSPQGSDYGYTF	TGTGCCAGTAGTCCTCAGGGATCGGACTATGGCTACACCTTC
TRBV5-1	TRBD2	TRBJ2-3	NA	CASSLVWRGLTDTQYF	TGCGCCAGCAGCTTGGTCTGGCGGGGGTTAACAGATACGCAGTATTTT
TRBV28	TRBD1	TRBJ1-6	NA	CASSSTGANSPLHF	TGTGCCAGCAGTTCGACAGGGGCTAATTCACCCCTCCACTTT
TRBV5-1	TRBD2	TRBJ2-7	NA	CASSPSRAGERTPSYEQYF	TGCGCCAGCAGCCCTTCAAGGGCGGGGGAGAGAACCCCCTCCTACGAGCAGTACTTC
TRBV5-1	NA	TRBJ2-3	NA	CASSLGTVGIADTQYF	TGCGCCAGCAGCTTGGGGACAGTCGGGATCGCAGATACGCAGTATTTT
TRBV25-1	NA	TRBJ1-2	few	CASSPSGRDGYTF	TGTGCCAGCAGTCCATCCGGGCGGGATGGCTACACCTTC
TRBV28	TRBD2	TRBJ2-7	NA	CASRASGPYEQYF	TGTGCCAGCAGGGCTAGCGGCCCCTACGAGCAGTACTTC
TRBV3-1/TRBV3-2	TRBD2	TRBJ2-7	NA	CASSQVVAGGSEQYF	TGTGCCAGCAGCCAAGTAGTAGCGGGGGGTAGTGAGCAGTACTTC
TRBV30	NA	TRBJ2-2	NA	CAWRRVTGELFF	TGTGCCTGGAGGAGAGTAACCGGGGAGCTGTTTTTT
TRBV24-1	TRBD2	TRBJ2-5	NA	CATREGTSGRIFKETQYF	TGTGCCACCAGGGAGGGGACTAGCGGGAGAATTTTTAAAGAGACCCAGTACTTC
TRBV12-3/TRBV12-4	NA	TRBJ2-3	NA	CASSFRGEDTQYF	TGTGCCAGCAGTTTTCGCGGGGAAGATACGCAGTATTTT
TRBV5-4	NA	TRBJ2-1	NA	CASSSPGLLEQFF	TGTGCCAGCAGCTCCCCTGGACTACTTGAGCAGTTCTTC
TRBV19	NA	TRBJ1-3	NA	CASSGHRRENTIYF	TGTGCCAGTAGCGGGCACCGACGGGAAAACACCATATATTTT
TRBV6-2/TRBV6-3	TRBD2	TRBJ2-1	NA	CASSRGGSSYNEQFF	TGTGCCAGCAGTAGGGGAGGGAGCTCCTACAATGAGCAGTTCTTC
TRBV9	TRBD2	TRBJ2-3	NA	CASSSRGGLADTQYF	TGTGCCAGCAGCTCACGGGGGGGACTAGCGGATACGCAGTATTTT
TRBV24-1	TRBD2	TRBJ2-1	NA	CATSDGTSGRAPKGEQFF	TGTGCCACCAGTGATGGGACTAGCGGGAGGGCCCCTAAGGGTGAGCAGTTCTTC